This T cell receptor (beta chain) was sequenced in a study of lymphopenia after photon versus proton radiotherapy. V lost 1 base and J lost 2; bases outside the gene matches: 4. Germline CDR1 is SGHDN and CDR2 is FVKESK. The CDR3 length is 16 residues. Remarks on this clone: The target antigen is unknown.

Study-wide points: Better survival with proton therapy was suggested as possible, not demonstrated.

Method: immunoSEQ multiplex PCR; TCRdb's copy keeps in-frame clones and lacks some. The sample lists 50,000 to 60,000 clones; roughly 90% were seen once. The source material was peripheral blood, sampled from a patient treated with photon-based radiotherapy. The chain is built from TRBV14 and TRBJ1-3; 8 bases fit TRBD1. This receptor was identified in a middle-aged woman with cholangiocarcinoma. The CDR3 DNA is TGTGCCAGCAGCCAAGGAACAGGGGGGGCTGGAAACACCATATATTTT. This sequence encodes CASSQGTGGAGNTIYF.